This T cell receptor beta chain was identified in a study of T cell repertoires in cytomegalovirus infection. At the level of the study: The public TCR beta signatures pointed to both CMV infection and matching HLA type. Study observations and caveats: Clonotype analysis showed dominance of the ex vivo response by HLA-C-restricted CMV-specific TCR beta clonotypes.

Germline lookup yields CDR1 PRHDT and CDR2 FYEKMQ (reference sequence). The CDR3 is 14 residues long. V shed 5 bases, J shed 6 bases, and the junction held 8 bases outside the gene matches. TCRdb re-called the reads with MiXCR, one entry per CDR3 protein. The top ten clones hold about 24% of a sample with under 600,000 distinct CDR3 sequences, 16% of them seen once. About this clonotype itself: What it binds is not known.

V gene TRBV13 combines with J gene TRBJ2-7, with TRBD1 matching over 9 bases. This TCR was recovered from a human donor in good health (CMV status not recorded). Some clones in this sample may be carry-over from other donors' samples. The sample taken for sequencing was CD8+ T cells from PBMCs. The CDR3 protein is CASSPPGTGFEQYF. The CDR3 nucleotides read TGTGCCAGCAGCCCACCCGGGACAGGGTTCGAGCAGTACTTC.